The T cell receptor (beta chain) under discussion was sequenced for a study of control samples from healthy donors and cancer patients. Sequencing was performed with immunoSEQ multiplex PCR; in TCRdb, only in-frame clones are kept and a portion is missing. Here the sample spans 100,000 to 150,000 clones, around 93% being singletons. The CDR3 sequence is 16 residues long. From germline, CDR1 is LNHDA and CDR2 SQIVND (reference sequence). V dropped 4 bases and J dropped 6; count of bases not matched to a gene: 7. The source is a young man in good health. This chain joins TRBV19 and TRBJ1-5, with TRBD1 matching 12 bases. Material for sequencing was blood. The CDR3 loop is CASSNRGTGGVQPQHF. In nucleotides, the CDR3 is TGTGCCAGTAGTAACCGGGGGACAGGGGGCGTTCAGCCCCAGCATTTT.